These T cell receptor beta chains were read from a single sample in a study of blood T cell repertoires in COVID-19. Generated by immunoSEQ multiplex PCR, the TCRdb table keeps only in-frame clones and is missing some. The data hold 55,000 to 70,000 clones, with 87% observed a single time. Sequencing was done on a sample of peripheral blood. Receptor source: a woman aged 18-30 years with acute or convalescent COVID-19. Each CDR3 is given with its conserved first and last residue. D genes are given only for firm matches. Size is stated for part of the rows, as once, few or many counts, or as a class when the clone is expanded.

cdr3_length: 15; v_call: TRBV5-1; j_call: TRBJ2-5; d_call: TRBD1; clone_size: -; cdr3_nt: TGCGCCAGCACCAATCGGACAGGGGGACGAGAGACCCAGTACTTC; cdr3_aa: CASTNRTGGRETQYF
cdr3_length: 18; v_call: TRBV3-1/TRBV3-2; j_call: TRBJ2-5; d_call: -; clone_size: -; cdr3_nt: TGTGCCAGCAGCCAACTCAGTGAGGGACTCCCGTACCAAGAGACCCAGTACTTC; cdr3_aa: CASSQLSEGLPYQETQYF
cdr3_length: 13; v_call: TRBV19; j_call: TRBJ2-1; d_call: -; clone_size: once; cdr3_nt: TGTGCCAGTAGTGCACTCCAGGGGCATGAGCAGTTCTTC; cdr3_aa: CASSALQGHEQFF
cdr3_length: 16; v_call: TRBV11-2; j_call: TRBJ2-5; d_call: TRBD2; clone_size: -; cdr3_nt: TGTGCCAGCAGCTCGTTCCGGACTAGCGACCAAGAGACCCAGTACTTC; cdr3_aa: CASSSFRTSDQETQYF
cdr3_length: 14; v_call: TRBV7-2; j_call: TRBJ2-7; d_call: TRBD2; clone_size: -; cdr3_nt: TGTGCCAGCAGCTTTGCGGGAGGGACCTACGAGCAGTACTTC; cdr3_aa: CASSFAGGTYEQYF
cdr3_length: 15; v_call: TRBV30; j_call: TRBJ2-5; d_call: TRBD2; clone_size: -; cdr3_nt: TGTGCCTGGAGTCCCGGACTAGCGGGCGGAGAGACCCAGTACTTC; cdr3_aa: CAWSPGLAGGETQYF
cdr3_length: 12; v_call: TRBV12-3/TRBV12-4; j_call: TRBJ2-1; d_call: -; clone_size: few; cdr3_nt: TGTGCTAGTAAATCGTATTACAATGAGCAGTTCTTC; cdr3_aa: CASKSYYNEQFF
cdr3_length: 17; v_call: TRBV5-6; j_call: TRBJ2-1; d_call: -; clone_size: -; cdr3_nt: TGTGCCAGCAGCTTACCATTCCGGGACTCCGGGCGTGGTGAGCAGTTCTTC; cdr3_aa: CASSLPFRDSGRGEQFF
cdr3_length: 15; v_call: TRBV4-2; j_call: TRBJ1-1; d_call: TRBD1; clone_size: few; cdr3_nt: TGTGCCAGCAGCCAAGAAGGGACAGGGGGCACTGAAGCTTTCTTT; cdr3_aa: CASSQEGTGGTEAFF
cdr3_length: 13; v_call: TRBV6-5; j_call: TRBJ2-5; d_call: TRBD2; clone_size: -; cdr3_nt: TGTGCCACCCGACCCGGGAGGTCGGAGACCCAGTACTTC; cdr3_aa: CATRPGRSETQYF
cdr3_length: 15; v_call: TRBV5-4; j_call: TRBJ1-3; d_call: TRBD1; clone_size: -; cdr3_nt: TGTGCCAGCAGCTCCGGACAGGGGACTGGAAACACCATATATTTT; cdr3_aa: CASSSGQGTGNTIYF
cdr3_length: 14; v_call: TRBV4-3; j_call: TRBJ1-3; d_call: -; clone_size: -; cdr3_nt: TGCGCCAGCAGCCAACGGACAGTTGGAAACACCATATATTTT; cdr3_aa: CASSQRTVGNTIYF
cdr3_length: 12; v_call: TRBV2; j_call: TRBJ2-1; d_call: TRBD2; clone_size: -; cdr3_nt: TGTGCCAGCAGCGGACTAGACAATGAGCAGTTCTTC; cdr3_aa: CASSGLDNEQFF
cdr3_length: 15; v_call: TRBV5-6; j_call: TRBJ2-1; d_call: TRBD2; clone_size: few; cdr3_nt: TGTGCCAGCAGCCAAACTAGCGCCCCCTACAATGAGCAGTTCTTC; cdr3_aa: CASSQTSAPYNEQFF
cdr3_length: 14; v_call: TRBV6-6; j_call: TRBJ1-2; d_call: -; clone_size: -; cdr3_nt: TGTGCCAGCAGTAGCGGACAGTTTACTTGGGGCTACACCTTC; cdr3_aa: CASSSGQFTWGYTF
cdr3_length: 13; v_call: TRBV13; j_call: TRBJ2-3; d_call: -; clone_size: -; cdr3_nt: TGTGCCAGCAGCTTGGCATTTGAAGATACGCAGTATTTT; cdr3_aa: CASSLAFEDTQYF
cdr3_length: 17; v_call: TRBV5-8; j_call: TRBJ2-1; d_call: TRBD2; clone_size: -; cdr3_nt: TGTGCCAGCAGCGATACGATTCTAGCGGGGGGGCCCTTTGAGCAGTTCTTC; cdr3_aa: CASSDTILAGGPFEQFF
cdr3_length: 15; v_call: TRBV29-1; j_call: TRBJ2-6; d_call: TRBD2; clone_size: -; cdr3_nt: TGCAGCGTTGTGGGAGGGGCCTCTGGGGCCAACGTCCTGACTTTC; cdr3_aa: CSVVGGASGANVLTF
cdr3_length: 14; v_call: TRBV30; j_call: TRBJ2-5; d_call: TRBD1; clone_size: -; cdr3_nt: TGTGCCTGGAACCCCGACAGGGTCCAAGAGACCCAGTACTTC; cdr3_aa: CAWNPDRVQETQYF
cdr3_length: 15; v_call: TRBV19; j_call: TRBJ1-1; d_call: TRBD1; clone_size: once; cdr3_nt: TGTGCCAGTAGGATAACCGGACAGGGGGGGACTGAAGCTTTCTTT; cdr3_aa: CASRITGQGGTEAFF
cdr3_length: 11; v_call: TRBV29-1; j_call: TRBJ1-1; d_call: -; clone_size: -; cdr3_nt: TGCAGCGCTTATTTCAGGGAACGAGCTTTCTTT; cdr3_aa: CSAYFRERAFF
cdr3_length: 17; v_call: TRBV19; j_call: TRBJ1-5; d_call: -; clone_size: -; cdr3_nt: TGTGCCAGTAGTATCCGGGGAGGGATGGGAAGCAATCAGCCCCAGCATTTT; cdr3_aa: CASSIRGGMGSNQPQHF
cdr3_length: 15; v_call: TRBV6-6; j_call: TRBJ1-2; d_call: -; clone_size: -; cdr3_nt: TGTGCCAGCAGCCTAAGCCAGGGTCCCAACTATGGCTACACCTTC; cdr3_aa: CASSLSQGPNYGYTF
cdr3_length: 14; v_call: TRBV2; j_call: TRBJ1-5; d_call: -; clone_size: few; cdr3_nt: TGTGCCAGCAGGTTTGGGCAGGCTGGTCAGCCCCAGCATTTT; cdr3_aa: CASRFGQAGQPQHF
cdr3_length: 13; v_call: TRBV12-3/TRBV12-4; j_call: TRBJ2-7; d_call: -; clone_size: -; cdr3_nt: TGTGCCAGCAGTTTACCCAGTCTGGACGAGCAGTACTTC; cdr3_aa: CASSLPSLDEQYF
cdr3_length: 12; v_call: TRBV28; j_call: TRBJ2-1; d_call: -; clone_size: -; cdr3_nt: TGTGCCAGCAGTTCCCAGGGGATCGAGCAGTTCTTC; cdr3_aa: CASSSQGIEQFF
cdr3_length: 15; v_call: TRBV6-1; j_call: TRBJ1-3; d_call: -; clone_size: few; cdr3_nt: TGTGCCAGCAGTGAAGCAAATTTGCGGGGAGACACCATATATTTT; cdr3_aa: CASSEANLRGDTIYF
cdr3_length: 12; v_call: TRBV12-3/TRBV12-4; j_call: TRBJ1-2; d_call: -; clone_size: -; cdr3_nt: TGTGCCAGCAGTTCAGGGCGAGGTGGCTACACCTTC; cdr3_aa: CASSSGRGGYTF
cdr3_length: 13; v_call: TRBV12-3/TRBV12-4; j_call: TRBJ2-4; d_call: -; clone_size: -; cdr3_nt: TGTGCCAGCAGTTTCTCAGGTACCAACATTCAGTACTTC; cdr3_aa: CASSFSGTNIQYF
cdr3_length: 13; v_call: TRBV7-9; j_call: TRBJ1-5; d_call: -; clone_size: -; cdr3_nt: TGTGCCAGCAGCTTTGGGGGGAACCAGCCCCAGCATTTT; cdr3_aa: CASSFGGNQPQHF
cdr3_length: 15; v_call: TRBV11-2; j_call: TRBJ1-2; d_call: -; clone_size: -; cdr3_nt: TGTGCCAGCAGCTTGGGGTTTAGCCAGGGGTATGGCTACACCTTC; cdr3_aa: CASSLGFSQGYGYTF
cdr3_length: 14; v_call: TRBV30; j_call: TRBJ1-1; d_call: -; clone_size: -; cdr3_nt: TGTGCCTGGAGTGTGGACTGGATGAACACTGAAGCTTTCTTT; cdr3_aa: CAWSVDWMNTEAFF
cdr3_length: 13; v_call: TRBV7-8; j_call: TRBJ1-5; d_call: -; clone_size: -; cdr3_nt: TGTGCCAGCAGCACGGACAGAAATCAGCCCCAGCATTTT; cdr3_aa: CASSTDRNQPQHF
cdr3_length: 14; v_call: TRBV6-5; j_call: TRBJ1-2; d_call: TRBD1; clone_size: few; cdr3_nt: TGTGCCAGCAGTCCACTCGGACAGGGGTATGGCTACACCTTC; cdr3_aa: CASSPLGQGYGYTF
cdr3_length: 14; v_call: TRBV4-1; j_call: TRBJ1-2; d_call: -; clone_size: few; cdr3_nt: TGCGCCAGCAGACCCACAGGGCGGAACTATGGCTACACCTTC; cdr3_aa: CASRPTGRNYGYTF
cdr3_length: 15; v_call: TRBV3-1/TRBV3-2; j_call: TRBJ2-7; d_call: TRBD2; clone_size: -; cdr3_nt: TGTGCCAGCAGCTACGGGACTAGCGGGGCCTACGAGCAGTACTTC; cdr3_aa: CASSYGTSGAYEQYF
cdr3_length: 14; v_call: TRBV4-3; j_call: TRBJ2-5; d_call: TRBD2; clone_size: -; cdr3_nt: TGCGCCAGCAGCCAAGATGCGGGAGGAGAGACCCAGTACTTC; cdr3_aa: CASSQDAGGETQYF
cdr3_length: 15; v_call: TRBV4-3; j_call: TRBJ2-1; d_call: -; clone_size: -; cdr3_nt: TGCGCCAGCAGCCAAGATTCGGGCTCCTACAATGAGCAGTTCTTC; cdr3_aa: CASSQDSGSYNEQFF
cdr3_length: 13; v_call: TRBV5-8; j_call: TRBJ1-2; d_call: -; clone_size: -; cdr3_nt: TGTGCCACCCGACTGAGGGCCCACTATGGCTACACCTTC; cdr3_aa: CATRLRAHYGYTF
cdr3_length: 16; v_call: TRBV9; j_call: TRBJ2-2; d_call: TRBD1; clone_size: once; cdr3_nt: TGTGCCAGCAGCGTAGGAGGACAGGCCAACACCGGGGAGCTGTTTTTT; cdr3_aa: CASSVGGQANTGELFF
cdr3_length: 15; v_call: TRBV15; j_call: TRBJ1-1; d_call: -; clone_size: -; cdr3_nt: TGTGCCACCAGCAGAGGACGGGGAGTTGGCACTGAAGCTTTCTTT; cdr3_aa: CATSRGRGVGTEAFF
cdr3_length: 16; v_call: TRBV28; j_call: TRBJ1-5; d_call: TRBD1; clone_size: -; cdr3_nt: TGTGCCAGCAGTTTAGCGCAGGGGGCTTTAGTACAGCCCCAGCATTTT; cdr3_aa: CASSLAQGALVQPQHF
cdr3_length: 15; v_call: TRBV6-5; j_call: TRBJ1-2; d_call: -; clone_size: -; cdr3_nt: TGTGCCAGCAGTTCTGCGGGCGGGATTAACTATGGCTACACCTTC; cdr3_aa: CASSSAGGINYGYTF
cdr3_length: 13; v_call: TRBV11-2; j_call: TRBJ1-1; d_call: -; clone_size: -; cdr3_nt: TGTGCCAGCAGGGGAGTTATGAACACTGAAGCTTTCTTT; cdr3_aa: CASRGVMNTEAFF
cdr3_length: 13; v_call: TRBV2; j_call: TRBJ2-1; d_call: -; clone_size: once; cdr3_nt: TGTGCCAGCAGTCCAGGGTTGGGGAAAGAGCAGTTCTTC; cdr3_aa: CASSPGLGKEQFF
cdr3_length: 15; v_call: TRBV5-8; j_call: TRBJ2-7; d_call: -; clone_size: -; cdr3_nt: TGTGCCAGCAGCTTGGTGGCAGGGCCGACCTACGAGCAGTACTTC; cdr3_aa: CASSLVAGPTYEQYF
cdr3_length: 15; v_call: TRBV13; j_call: TRBJ2-3; d_call: TRBD2; clone_size: -; cdr3_nt: TGTGCCAGCAGAGCCAGCGGGGGGCGCACAGATACGCAGTATTTT; cdr3_aa: CASRASGGRTDTQYF
cdr3_length: 17; v_call: TRBV11-2; j_call: TRBJ2-4; d_call: -; clone_size: -; cdr3_nt: TGTGCCAGCAGCTGGGGACCCACAGGGTATGGCAAAAACATTCAGTACTTC; cdr3_aa: CASSWGPTGYGKNIQYF
cdr3_length: 14; v_call: TRBV7-9; j_call: TRBJ2-7; d_call: -; clone_size: -; cdr3_nt: TGTGCCAGCAGCTTAGGTGGGAGGACCTACGAGCAGTACTTC; cdr3_aa: CASSLGGRTYEQYF
cdr3_length: 12; v_call: TRBV28; j_call: TRBJ1-5; d_call: -; clone_size: -; cdr3_nt: TGTGCCGGGGGAGGTAGCAATCAGCCCCAGCATTTT; cdr3_aa: CAGGGSNQPQHF
cdr3_length: 18; v_call: TRBV24-1; j_call: TRBJ2-2; d_call: TRBD1; clone_size: -; cdr3_nt: TGTGCCACCAGTGACAAACTGACAGGGCGCGGCAGCACCGGGGAGCTGTTTTTT; cdr3_aa: CATSDKLTGRGSTGELFF
cdr3_length: 13; v_call: TRBV4-1; j_call: TRBJ1-1; d_call: -; clone_size: -; cdr3_nt: TGCGCCAGCAGCCAATTGCGGGACACTGAAGCTTTCTTT; cdr3_aa: CASSQLRDTEAFF
cdr3_length: 15; v_call: TRBV7-8; j_call: TRBJ2-7; d_call: TRBD2; clone_size: -; cdr3_nt: TGTGCCAGCAGCTCCTGGACTAGCGGGCCCTACGAGCAGTACTTC; cdr3_aa: CASSSWTSGPYEQYF
cdr3_length: 14; v_call: TRBV2; j_call: TRBJ2-4; d_call: TRBD1; clone_size: -; cdr3_nt: TGTGCCAGCAGTGAAACAGGGGCTGGGAACATTCAGTACTTC; cdr3_aa: CASSETGAGNIQYF
cdr3_length: 13; v_call: TRBV6-5; j_call: TRBJ1-6; d_call: -; clone_size: medium-sized; cdr3_nt: TGTGCCAGCAGTTACCAGGGAACTTCACCCCTCCACTTT; cdr3_aa: CASSYQGTSPLHF
cdr3_length: 14; v_call: TRBV5-6; j_call: TRBJ1-2; d_call: TRBD1; clone_size: -; cdr3_nt: TGTGCCAGCAGCTCGTTCGGGACAGCAAATGGCTACACCTTC; cdr3_aa: CASSSFGTANGYTF
cdr3_length: 15; v_call: TRBV7-2; j_call: TRBJ2-1; d_call: -; clone_size: -; cdr3_nt: TGTGCCAGCAGCACAAGACTAGGATTCGACAATGAGCAGTTCTTC; cdr3_aa: CASSTRLGFDNEQFF
cdr3_length: 17; v_call: TRBV6-2/TRBV6-3; j_call: TRBJ2-7; d_call: TRBD2; clone_size: -; cdr3_nt: TGTGCCAGCAGTTACGGTTCTAGCGGGAGGAGCCCCTACGAGCAGTACTTC; cdr3_aa: CASSYGSSGRSPYEQYF
cdr3_length: 14; v_call: TRBV6-5; j_call: TRBJ1-2; d_call: -; clone_size: -; cdr3_nt: TGTGCCAGCAGTCTAGACGGCCAACCACGGGGCTACACCTTC; cdr3_aa: CASSLDGQPRGYTF